The clone carrying this TCR beta chain was picked up many times. Germline DNA was also extracted, and blood RNA was taken from unsorted whole blood. Roughly 3.9 milliliters of peripheral blood were drawn preoperatively. The data are from a study of tumor-infiltrating lymphocytes in primary liver carcinoma. Overall study: Every patient in the cohort had a primary liver carcinoma. That carcinoma was treated by surgical resection.

The CDR3 is 14 amino acids. The trim removed 5 bases at V and 7 bases at J, leaving 14 bases unmatched. CDR1 and CDR2 from the germline V gene are SQVTM and ANQGSEA. TCR beta cDNA was reverse-transcribed from about 500 ng of total RNA. The reaction used a constant-region primer and ProtoScript II reverse transcriptase. Researchers made the TCR beta libraries by running three nested multiplex PCR rounds with slightly modified ARM-PCR. A C-beta reverse primer was combined with TRBV1-TRBV30 forward primers in the first two PCR rounds, and each round had around 10 cycles. TCRdb reprocessed the multiplex PCR reads with MiXCR, giving one entry per CDR3 protein. The profile shows over 250,000 distinct CDR3 sequences, roughly three fifths of them singletons.

The sample consisted of peripheral blood. This clonotype was sampled from a young woman with primary liver carcinoma and hepatitis B virus infection. The chain uses TRBV29-1 and TRBJ2-7, with TRBD1 matching 7 bases. The CDR3 region is CSVFRDSSLREQYF. In DNA, the CDR3 is TGCAGCGTTTTTCGGGACAGTTCACTACGAGAGCAGTACTTC.